This T cell receptor beta chain is from a study of blood T cell repertoires in COVID-19. The overall study: The origin of the acute and convalescent COVID-19 samples was the United States, Italy and Spain.

Germline-derived CDR1 and CDR2 are SEHNR and FQNEAQ (reference sequence). This CDR3 spans 14 amino acids. The J segment lost 6 bases and the V segment lost 5 bases, leaving 5 bases of the junction unmatched. Under the authors' procedure: Scientists estimated how many nucleated cells there were by amplifying reference gene primers. Data came from immunoSEQ multiplex PCR; TCRdb stores just in-frame clones and leaves some out. V and J calls and clone size are given by that table; D and trimming were obtained from the DNA. The data show about 67,000 clones, just under 80% seen once. The V gene is TRBV7-9, the J gene TRBJ2-4, with TRBD2 matching over 9 bases. Specimen: peripheral blood. The clonotype originates from a woman aged 55-69 years with acute or convalescent COVID-19. The CDR3 DNA reads as TGTGCCAGCAGCCTGCCGCGGGGGGGAAACATTCAGTACTTC. This codes for CASSLPRGGNIQYF.